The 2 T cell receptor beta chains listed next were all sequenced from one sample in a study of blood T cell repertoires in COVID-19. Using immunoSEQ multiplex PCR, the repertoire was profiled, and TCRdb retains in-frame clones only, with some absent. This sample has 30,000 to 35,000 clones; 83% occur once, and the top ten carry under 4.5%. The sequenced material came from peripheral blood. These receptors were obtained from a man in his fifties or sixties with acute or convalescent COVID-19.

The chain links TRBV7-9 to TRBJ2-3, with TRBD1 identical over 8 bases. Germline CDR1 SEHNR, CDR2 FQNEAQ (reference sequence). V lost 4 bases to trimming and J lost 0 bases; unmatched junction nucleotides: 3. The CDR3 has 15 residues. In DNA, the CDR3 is TGTGCCAGCAGCTCCGGGACAGGTAGCACAGATACGCAGTATTTT. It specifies CASSSGTGSTDTQYF.

CDR3 coding DNA: TGTGCCAGCTCCCAAAGGATGACAGGGGAGTATGCCGGGGAGCTGTTTTTT. This codes for CASSQRMTGEYAGELFF. This chain joins TRBV18 and TRBJ2-2, with 8 bases fitting TRBD1. CDR1 is KGHSH and CDR2 is LQKENI in the germline V gene. J gave up 6 bases and V 6 bases, and 15 bases lay outside the gene matches. The CDR3 sequence is 17 residues long.